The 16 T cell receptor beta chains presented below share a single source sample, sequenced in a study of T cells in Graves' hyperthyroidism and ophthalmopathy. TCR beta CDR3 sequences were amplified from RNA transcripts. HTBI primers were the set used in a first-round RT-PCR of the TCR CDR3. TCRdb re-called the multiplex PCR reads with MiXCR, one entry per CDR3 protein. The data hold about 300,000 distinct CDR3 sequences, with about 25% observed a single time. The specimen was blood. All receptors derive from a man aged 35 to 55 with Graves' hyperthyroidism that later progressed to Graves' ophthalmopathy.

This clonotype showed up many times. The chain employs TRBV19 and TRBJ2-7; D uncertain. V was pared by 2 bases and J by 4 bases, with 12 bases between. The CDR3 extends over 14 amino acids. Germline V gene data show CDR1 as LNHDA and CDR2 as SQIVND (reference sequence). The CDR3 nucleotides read TGTGCCAGTAGTATAAGGATGGTTGGGTACGAGCAGTACTTC. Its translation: CASSIRMVGYEQYF.

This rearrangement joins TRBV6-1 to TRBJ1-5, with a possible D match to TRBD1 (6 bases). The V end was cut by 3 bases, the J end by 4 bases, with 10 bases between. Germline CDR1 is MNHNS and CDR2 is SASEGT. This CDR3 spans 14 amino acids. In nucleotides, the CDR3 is TGTGCCAGCAGTGAGGGCAGGGGTAATCAGCCCCAGCATTTT. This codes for CASSEGRGNQPQHF.

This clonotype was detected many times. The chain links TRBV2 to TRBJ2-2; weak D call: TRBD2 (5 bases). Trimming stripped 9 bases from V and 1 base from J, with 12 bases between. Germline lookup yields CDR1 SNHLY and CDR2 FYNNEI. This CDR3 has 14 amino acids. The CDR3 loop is CASDEGVNTGELFF. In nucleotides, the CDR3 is TGTGCCAGTGACGAGGGAGTGAACACCGGGGAGCTGTTTTTT.

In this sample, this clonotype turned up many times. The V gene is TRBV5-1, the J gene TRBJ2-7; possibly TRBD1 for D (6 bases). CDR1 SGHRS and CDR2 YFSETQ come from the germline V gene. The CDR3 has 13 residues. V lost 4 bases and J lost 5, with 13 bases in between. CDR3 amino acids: CASSTRDTHEQYF. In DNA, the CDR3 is TGCGCCAGCAGCACCCGGGACACACACGAGCAGTACTTC.

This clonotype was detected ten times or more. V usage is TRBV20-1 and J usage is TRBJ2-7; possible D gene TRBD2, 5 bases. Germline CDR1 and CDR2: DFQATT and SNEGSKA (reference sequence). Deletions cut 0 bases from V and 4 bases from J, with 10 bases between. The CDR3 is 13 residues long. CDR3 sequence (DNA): TGCAGTGCTAGAGATCTCCTAGCATACGAGCAGTACTTC. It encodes CSARDLLAYEQYF.

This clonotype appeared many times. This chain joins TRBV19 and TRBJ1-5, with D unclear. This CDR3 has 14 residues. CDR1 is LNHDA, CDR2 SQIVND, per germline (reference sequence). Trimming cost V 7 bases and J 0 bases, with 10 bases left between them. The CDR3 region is CASTHSYSNQPQHF. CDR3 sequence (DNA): TGTGCCAGTACTCACAGCTATAGCAATCAGCCCCAGCATTTT.

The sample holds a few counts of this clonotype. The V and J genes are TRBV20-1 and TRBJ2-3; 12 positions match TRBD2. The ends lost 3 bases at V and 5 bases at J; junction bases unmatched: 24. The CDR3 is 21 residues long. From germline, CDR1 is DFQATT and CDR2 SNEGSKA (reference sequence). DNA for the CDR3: TGCAGTGCTAGTACACCTGATGGGACGTTAAGTGTACTAGCGGGAGGAGATACGCAGTATTTT. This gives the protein CSASTPDGTLSVLAGGDTQYF.

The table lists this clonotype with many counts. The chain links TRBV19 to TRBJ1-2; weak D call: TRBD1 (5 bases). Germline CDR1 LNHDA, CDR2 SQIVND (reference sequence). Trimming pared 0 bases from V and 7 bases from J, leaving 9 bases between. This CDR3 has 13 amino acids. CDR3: CASSIDRQTGYTF. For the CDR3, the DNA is TGTGCCAGTAGTATAGATCGACAGACTGGCTACACCTTC.

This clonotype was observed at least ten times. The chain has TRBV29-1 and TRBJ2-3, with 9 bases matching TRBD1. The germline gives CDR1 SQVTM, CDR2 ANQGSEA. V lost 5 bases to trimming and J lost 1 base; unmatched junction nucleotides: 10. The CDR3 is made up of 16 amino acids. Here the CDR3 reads CSVQGHRGRGTDTQYF. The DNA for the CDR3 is TGCAGCGTTCAAGGGCACAGGGGGCGAGGCACAGATACGCAGTATTTT.

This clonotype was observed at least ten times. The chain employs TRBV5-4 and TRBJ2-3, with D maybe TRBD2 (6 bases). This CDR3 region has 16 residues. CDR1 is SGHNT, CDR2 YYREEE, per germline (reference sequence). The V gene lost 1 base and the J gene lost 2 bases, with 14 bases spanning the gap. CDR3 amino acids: CASSLPGGGYTDTQYF. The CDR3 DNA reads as TGTGCCAGCAGCTTGCCCGGCGGAGGGTACACAGATACGCAGTATTTT.

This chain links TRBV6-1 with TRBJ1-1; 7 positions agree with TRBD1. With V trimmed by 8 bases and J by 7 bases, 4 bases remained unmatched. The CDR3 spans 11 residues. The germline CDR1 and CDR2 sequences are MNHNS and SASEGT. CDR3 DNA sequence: TGTGCCAGCCTTGACAGGGATGAAGCTTTCTTT. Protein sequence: CASLDRDEAFF.

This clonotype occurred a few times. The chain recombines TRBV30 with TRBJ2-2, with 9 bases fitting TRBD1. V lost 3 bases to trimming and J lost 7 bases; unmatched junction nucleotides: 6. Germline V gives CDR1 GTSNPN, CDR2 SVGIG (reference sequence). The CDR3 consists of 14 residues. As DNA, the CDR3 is TGTGCCTGGAGAGCACAGGGGGCTTTCGGGGAGCTGTTTTTT. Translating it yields CAWRAQGAFGELFF.

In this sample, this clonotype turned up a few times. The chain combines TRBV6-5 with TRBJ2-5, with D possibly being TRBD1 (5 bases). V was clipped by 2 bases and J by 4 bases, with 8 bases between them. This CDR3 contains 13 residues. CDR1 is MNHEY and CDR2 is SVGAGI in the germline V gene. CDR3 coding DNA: TGTGCCAGCAGTTACCAGGGCCGAGAGACCCAGTACTTC. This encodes CASSYQGRETQYF.

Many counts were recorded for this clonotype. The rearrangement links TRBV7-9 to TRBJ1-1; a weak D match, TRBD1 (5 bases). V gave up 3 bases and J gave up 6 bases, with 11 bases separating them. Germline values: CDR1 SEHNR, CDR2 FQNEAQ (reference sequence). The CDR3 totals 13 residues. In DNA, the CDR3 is TGTGCCAGCAGCTTTCAGGGAGGTGCTGAAGCTTTCTTT. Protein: CASSFQGGAEAFF.

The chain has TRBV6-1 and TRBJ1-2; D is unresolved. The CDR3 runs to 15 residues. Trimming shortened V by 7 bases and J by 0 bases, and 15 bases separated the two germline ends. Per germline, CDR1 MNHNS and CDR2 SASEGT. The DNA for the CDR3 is TGTGCCAGCACTCAACGGGCAGCCCCTAACTATGGCTACACCTTC. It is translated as CASTQRAAPNYGYTF.

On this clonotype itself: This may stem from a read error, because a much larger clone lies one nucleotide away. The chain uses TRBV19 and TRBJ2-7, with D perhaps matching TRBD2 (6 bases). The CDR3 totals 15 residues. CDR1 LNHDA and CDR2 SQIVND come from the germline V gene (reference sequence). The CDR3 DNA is TGTGCCAGTAGTATTAAGTTCGGGGGATCCTACGAGCGGTACTTC. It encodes CASSIKFGGSYERYF.